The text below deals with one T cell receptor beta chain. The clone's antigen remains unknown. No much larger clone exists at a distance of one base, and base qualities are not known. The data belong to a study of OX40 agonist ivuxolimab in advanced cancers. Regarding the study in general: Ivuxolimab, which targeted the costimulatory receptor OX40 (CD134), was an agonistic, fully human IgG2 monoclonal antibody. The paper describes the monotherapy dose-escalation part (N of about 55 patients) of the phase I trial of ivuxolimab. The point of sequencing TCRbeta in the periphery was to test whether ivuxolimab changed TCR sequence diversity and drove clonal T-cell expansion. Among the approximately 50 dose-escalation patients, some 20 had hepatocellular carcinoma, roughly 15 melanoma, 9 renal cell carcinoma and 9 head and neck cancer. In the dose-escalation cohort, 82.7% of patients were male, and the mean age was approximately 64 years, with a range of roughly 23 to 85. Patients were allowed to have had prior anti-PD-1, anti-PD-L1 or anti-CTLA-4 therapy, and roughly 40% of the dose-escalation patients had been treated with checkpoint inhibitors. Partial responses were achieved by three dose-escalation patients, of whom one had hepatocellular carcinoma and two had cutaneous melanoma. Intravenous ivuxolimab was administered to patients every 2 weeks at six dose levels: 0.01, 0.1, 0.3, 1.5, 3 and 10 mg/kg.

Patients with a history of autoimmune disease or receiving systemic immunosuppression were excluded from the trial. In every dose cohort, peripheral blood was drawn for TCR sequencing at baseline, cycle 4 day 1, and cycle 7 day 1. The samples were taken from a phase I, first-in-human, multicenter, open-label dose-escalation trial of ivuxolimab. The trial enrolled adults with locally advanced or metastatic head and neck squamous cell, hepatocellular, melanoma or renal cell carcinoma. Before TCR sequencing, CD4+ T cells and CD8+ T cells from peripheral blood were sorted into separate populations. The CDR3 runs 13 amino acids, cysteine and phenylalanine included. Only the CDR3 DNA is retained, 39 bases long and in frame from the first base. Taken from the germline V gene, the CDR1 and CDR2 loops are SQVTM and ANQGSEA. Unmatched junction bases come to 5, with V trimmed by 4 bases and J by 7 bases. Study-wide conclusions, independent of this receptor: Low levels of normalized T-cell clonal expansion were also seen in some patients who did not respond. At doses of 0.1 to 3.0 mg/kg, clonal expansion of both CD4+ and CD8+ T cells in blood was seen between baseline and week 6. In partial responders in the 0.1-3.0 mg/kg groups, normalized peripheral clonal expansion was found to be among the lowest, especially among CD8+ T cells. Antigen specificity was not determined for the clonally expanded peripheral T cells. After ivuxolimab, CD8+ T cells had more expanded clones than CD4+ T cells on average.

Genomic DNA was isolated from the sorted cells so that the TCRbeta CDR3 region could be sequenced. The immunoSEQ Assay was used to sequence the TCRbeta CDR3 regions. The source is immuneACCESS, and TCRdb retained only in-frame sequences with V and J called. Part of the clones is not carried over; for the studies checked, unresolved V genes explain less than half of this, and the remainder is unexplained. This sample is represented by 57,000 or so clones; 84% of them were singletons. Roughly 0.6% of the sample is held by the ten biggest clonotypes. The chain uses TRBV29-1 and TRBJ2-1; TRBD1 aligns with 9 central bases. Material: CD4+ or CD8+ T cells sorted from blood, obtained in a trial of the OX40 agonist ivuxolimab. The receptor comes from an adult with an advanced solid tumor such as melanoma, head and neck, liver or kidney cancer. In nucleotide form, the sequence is TGCAGCGTTGTGACAGGGGGAAGGAATGAGCAGTTCTTC. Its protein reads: CSVVTGGRNEQFF.